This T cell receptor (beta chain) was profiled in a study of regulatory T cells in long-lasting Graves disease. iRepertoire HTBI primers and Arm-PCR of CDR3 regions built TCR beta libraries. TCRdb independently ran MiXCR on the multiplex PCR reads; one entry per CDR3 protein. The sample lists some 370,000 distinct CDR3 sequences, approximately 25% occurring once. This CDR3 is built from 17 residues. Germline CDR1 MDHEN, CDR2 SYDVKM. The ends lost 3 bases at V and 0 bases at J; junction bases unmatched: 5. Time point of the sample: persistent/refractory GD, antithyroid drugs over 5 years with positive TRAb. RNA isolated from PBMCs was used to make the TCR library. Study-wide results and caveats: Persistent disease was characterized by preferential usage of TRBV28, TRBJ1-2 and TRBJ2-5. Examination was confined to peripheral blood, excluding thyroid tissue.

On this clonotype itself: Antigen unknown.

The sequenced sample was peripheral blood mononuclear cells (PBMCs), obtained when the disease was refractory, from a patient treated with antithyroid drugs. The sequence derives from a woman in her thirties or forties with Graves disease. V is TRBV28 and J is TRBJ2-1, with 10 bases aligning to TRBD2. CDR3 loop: CASSFGLAGVSYNEQFF. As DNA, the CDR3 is TGTGCCAGCAGTTTCGGGCTAGCGGGGGTCTCCTACAATGAGCAGTTCTTC. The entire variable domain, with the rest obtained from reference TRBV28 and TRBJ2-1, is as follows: DVKVTQSSRYLVKRTGEKVFLECVQDMDHENMFWYRQDPGLGLRLIYFSYDVKMKEKGDIPEGYSVSREKKERFSLILESASTNQTSMYLCASSFGLAGVSYNEQFFGPGTRLTVL.